This T cell receptor (beta chain) derives from a study of metastatic and nonmetastatic thyroid tumors. Study context: Repertoire data that came from the blood and tumor or nodule tissue of malignant and benign thyroid patients were compared. General study findings and limits: As reported, TCR beta diversity in blood and tumor was significantly higher in malignant thyroid tumors than in benign nodules.

V was clipped by 5 bases and J by 6 bases; unmatched bases: 4. Germline V gives CDR1 SGHTA, CDR2 FQGTGA. The CDR3 contains 13 residues. The sample holds many counts of this clone. Its antigen is undetermined. No treatment of any kind had been given to any patient before thyroid surgery. Source study methods: It was from CDR3 differences across clinicopathological groups that a distant-metastasis classifier for papillary thyroid cancer was built. TCRdb re-called clones from the PCR reads using MiXCR. The V and J calls, along with clone size, are taken from TCRdb and not from the paper's own processing. The sample records approximately 58,000 clones, 20% to 25% being singletons.

J is TRBJ2-7 and V is TRBV7-3; 10 bases are shared with TRBD1. The sequence came from a female donor with papillary thyroid cancer or a benign thyroid nodule (not recorded which). Some clones in this sample may be carry-over from other donors' samples. Sequencing was performed on blood. The CDR3 reads CASSQGQGGEQYF. The CDR3 DNA follows: TGTGCCAGCAGCCAAGGACAGGGGGGCGAGCAGTACTTC.